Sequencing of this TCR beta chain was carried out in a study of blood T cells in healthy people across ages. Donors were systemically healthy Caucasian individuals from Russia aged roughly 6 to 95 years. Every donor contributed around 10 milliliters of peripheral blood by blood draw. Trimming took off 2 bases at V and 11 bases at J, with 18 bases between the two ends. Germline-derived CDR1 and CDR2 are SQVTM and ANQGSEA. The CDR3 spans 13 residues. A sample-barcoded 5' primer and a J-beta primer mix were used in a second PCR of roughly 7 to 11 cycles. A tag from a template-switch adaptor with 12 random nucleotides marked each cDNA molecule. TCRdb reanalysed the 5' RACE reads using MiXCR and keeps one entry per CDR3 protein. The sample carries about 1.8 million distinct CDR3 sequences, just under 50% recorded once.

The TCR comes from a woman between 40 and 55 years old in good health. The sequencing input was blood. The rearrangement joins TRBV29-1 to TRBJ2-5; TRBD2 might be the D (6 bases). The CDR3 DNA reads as TGCAGCGTTGAAAGGGCCTCGAGGGAGGAGCAGTACTTC. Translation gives CSVERASREEQYF.